The text below deals with one T cell receptor beta chain. Antigen unknown. The record originates from a study of Tregs in tolerant kidney transplant recipients. Germline V CDR1 and CDR2: MNHNY, SVGAGI (reference sequence). Trimming removed 6 bases from V and 0 bases from J; junction bases left unmatched: 6. The CDR3 is 16 residues long. Clones were read by immunoSEQ multiplex PCR, and TCRdb kept only the in-frame ones, dropping some. The sample holds tens of thousands of clones, around 90% seen once. The nonmyeloablative bone marrow transplants came from related graft donors, with transient mixed chimerism. Whole-study results and caveats: The most relevant donor-specific Treg TCRbeta repertoire apparently came from expansion with activated donor B cells. Few patients were studied, so findings need validation in larger groups. Biological reproducibility was not directly addressed in this study.

The V call is TRBV6-6, the J call TRBJ1-3; 9 bases line up with TRBD1. This sequence originates from a human patient who received a combined kidney and bone marrow transplant. Some T cells may trace back to the graft donor. The input for sequencing was CD4+ T cells from blood (PBMCs), taken 24 months after the transplant. The CDR3 nucleotides read TGTGCCAGCAGACGGGGACAGGGATTCTCTGGAAACACCATATATTTT. Encoded protein: CASRRGQGFSGNTIYF.